These 31 T cell receptor beta chains came from one sample sequenced in a study of T cells after yellow fever vaccination. One entry per CDR3 protein results from TCRdb running MiXCR on the 5' RACE reads. The sample gives around 320,000 distinct CDR3 sequences, about 10% of which show up once; about 3.3% is in the top ten. The sample consisted of CD4+ T cells sorted from PBMCs, taken 45 days after the yellow fever booster vaccination. Receptors originate from a man between 18 and 35 years old who received the YFV17D yellow fever vaccine.

This clonotype came up many times. The chain uses TRBV28 and TRBJ2-2, with 8 positions matching TRBD2. This CDR3 is 14 amino acids long. Unmatched junction bases numbered 2, after V lost 2 bases and J lost 6 bases. Germline V gene lookup returns CDR1 MDHEN and CDR2 SYDVKM. The DNA of the CDR3 is TGTGCCAGCAGTTTAGGAGCGGGAGCCGGGGAGCTGTTTTTT. It translates to CASSLGAGAGELFF.

The gene calls are TRBV5-6 and TRBJ1-1; D may be TRBD1 (5 bases). Germline V gives CDR1 SGHDT, CDR2 YYEEEE. V was trimmed by 5 bases and J by 2 bases, leaving 13 bases between them. This CDR3 spans 14 amino acids. The CDR3 nucleotides are TGTGCCAGCAGTCCAGGGTTGGGAAACACTGAAGCTTTCTTT. Translated: CASSPGLGNTEAFF.

The chain recombines TRBV18 with TRBJ1-2, with D possibly TRBD1 on 6 matching bases. Trimming stripped 2 bases from V and 8 bases from J, with 21 bases between. The CDR3 spans 16 residues. Per germline, CDR1 KGHSH and CDR2 LQKENI. CDR3 protein: CASSPSGAGSEWGYTF. The CDR3 coding sequence is TGTGCCAGCTCACCATCGGGGGCCGGGAGTGAATGGGGCTACACCTTC.

The chain combines TRBV7-4 with TRBJ2-7; D may correspond to TRBD1 or TRBD2 (5 bases each). The CDR3 is made up of 13 amino acids. Germline V gene sequence: CDR1 SGHVT, CDR2 SQSDAQ. Trimming removed 3 bases from V and 3 bases from J, with 9 bases in between. For the CDR3, the DNA is TGTGCCAGCAGCTTCCAGGGAGTCTACGAGCAGTACGTC. Its translation is CASSFQGVYEQYV.

The chain recombines TRBV5-1 with TRBJ2-5; D unclear. CDR3 length: 13 residues. Germline CDR1 is SGHRS and CDR2 is YFSETQ. The V gene lost 0 bases and the J gene lost 3 bases, with 6 bases spanning the gap. DNA of the CDR3: TGCGCCAGCAGCTTGGTGGGGAAAGAGACCCAGTACTTC. It is translated as CASSLVGKETQYF.

This clonotype came up a few times. The chain uses TRBV7-9 and TRBJ2-3; possible D gene TRBD1, 5 bases. The CDR3 has 15 residues. Trimming removed 8 bases from V and 0 bases from J, with 15 bases in between. From germline, CDR1 is SEHNR and CDR2 FQNEAQ (reference sequence). In DNA, the CDR3 is TGTGCCAGCCACAAGGGAAGGGGAAGCACAGATACGCAGTATTTT. This sequence encodes CASHKGRGSTDTQYF.

The chain has TRBV6-2 or TRBV6-3 and TRBJ2-5, with 11 bases aligning to TRBD2. Germline loops: CDR1 MNHEY, CDR2 SVGEGT. The CDR3 is made up of 16 amino acids. V was pared by 3 bases and J by 5 bases, with 8 bases of the junction left unmatched. The DNA for the CDR3 is TGTGCCAGCAGTTATCCTAGCGGGGGGACAAGCGAGACCCAGTACTTC. Protein sequence: CASSYPSGGTSETQYF.

The chain combines TRBV6-9 with TRBJ2-7; 8 bases line up with TRBD1. CDR1 and CDR2 from the germline V gene are MNHGY and SVAAGI. There are 14 residues in the CDR3. Trimming removed 5 bases from V and 6 bases from J; junction bases left unmatched: 9. CDR3 sequence: CASSPRTGTLEQYF. In DNA, the CDR3 is TGTGCCAGCAGTCCACGGACAGGGACCCTCGAGCAGTACTTC.

There are many counts of this clonotype. J is TRBJ2-2 and V is TRBV12-3 or TRBV12-4; 8 bases align to TRBD2. J gave up 2 bases and V 8 bases, and 4 bases lay outside the gene matches. CDR3 length: 14 residues. The CDR3 sequence is CASRAGANTGELFF. The DNA of the CDR3 is TGTGCCAGCCGAGCGGGGGCTAACACCGGGGAGCTGTTTTTT.

This clonotype was detected many times. The chain is built from TRBV4-1 and TRBJ2-1; D unresolved. The CDR3 has 16 amino acids. V lost 0 bases to trimming and J lost 6 bases, with 15 bases between them. Per the germline V gene, CDR1 is MGHRA and CDR2 is YSYEKL. CDR3 coding DNA: TGCGCCAGCAGCCAAGATTTAATGACACAGACCAATGAGCAGTTCTTC. Translating gives CASSQDLMTQTNEQFF.

This clonotype was observed a handful of times. The chain links TRBV13 to TRBJ2-7; D tentatively reads TRBD1 or TRBD2 (5 bases each). Trimming pared 5 bases from V and 3 bases from J, leaving 14 bases between. Germline V lookup: CDR1 PRHDT, CDR2 FYEKMQ (reference sequence). The CDR3 has 14 residues. DNA for the CDR3: TGTGCCAGCAGCCACAGTGGTGGGGGCTACGAGCAGTACTTC. It codes for CASSHSGGGYEQYF.

This clonotype appeared many times. The chain joins TRBV9 to TRBJ2-6; D is ambiguous. V gave up 0 bases and J gave up 13 bases, with 17 bases separating them. The germline V gene encodes CDR1 SGDLS and CDR2 YYNGEE. The CDR3 spans 15 residues. CDR3 in amino acids: CASSVATEYAWVLTF. DNA of the CDR3: TGTGCCAGCAGCGTAGCTACGGAATACGCCTGGGTCCTGACTTTC.

At least ten counts were recorded for this clonotype. The chain is built from TRBV25-1 and TRBJ2-7; D could derive from TRBD1 or TRBD2 (6 bases each). Trimming stripped 3 bases from V and 4 bases from J, with 16 bases between. Germline CDR1 reads MGHDK; CDR2 reads SYGVNS. The CDR3 loop spans 15 amino acids. Here the CDR3 reads CASSEHGGPRYEQYF. As DNA, the CDR3 is TGTGCCAGCAGTGAGCACGGGGGCCCAAGGTACGAGCAGTACTTC.

This clonotype showed up many times. The chain uses TRBV19 and TRBJ2-2; D not certain. This CDR3 region has 13 residues. The germline V gene encodes CDR1 LNHDA and CDR2 SQIVND (reference sequence). The V end lost 0 bases, the J end lost 5 bases, and 4 bases lay between the germline ends. In DNA, the CDR3 is TGTGCCAGTAGTATAGACTGGACCGGGGAGCTGTTTTTT. Amino acids: CASSIDWTGELFF.

This clonotype was counted a few times. V is TRBV10-3 and J is TRBJ2-2, with 8 bases that match TRBD1. J lost 4 bases, V lost 6 bases, and 4 bases had no gene match. The CDR3 length is 14 residues. Germline-derived CDR1 and CDR2 are ENHRY and SYGVKD. The CDR3 bases are TGTGCCATCAGGACAGGGGACGGCACCGGGGAGCTGTTTTTT. Protein product: CAIRTGDGTGELFF.

This clonotype was detected ten times or more. V usage is TRBV7-9 and J usage is TRBJ2-1; D remains unclear. CDR3 size: 18 residues. Looked up from germline, CDR1 is SEHNR and CDR2 is FQNEAQ (reference sequence). V dropped 4 bases and J dropped 0 bases, with 19 bases sitting between them. In DNA, the CDR3 is TGTGCCAGCAGCTCGTCTACCCCTCGTCCGAGCTCCTACAATGAGCAGTTCTTC. Translating it yields CASSSSTPRPSSYNEQFF.

The rearrangement joins TRBV12-3 or TRBV12-4 to TRBJ2-2; 8 nucleotides align to TRBD1. V shed 6 bases and J 2 bases; nucleotides not matched to a gene: 2. The CDR3 spans 14 residues. The CDR3 loop reads CASRDRENTGELFF. The CDR3 DNA follows: TGTGCCAGCAGGGACAGGGAAAACACCGGGGAGCTGTTTTTT.

This clonotype was seen only a few times. This rearrangement joins TRBV7-2 to TRBJ2-1; D uncertain. V was trimmed by 1 base and J by 6 bases, leaving 7 bases between them. The CDR3 has 13 amino acids. Germline assignment: CDR1 SGHTA and CDR2 FQGNSA. The CDR3 region is CASSLVRSNEQFF. The CDR3, as DNA: TGTGCCAGCAGCTTAGTACGCTCCAATGAGCAGTTCTTC.

This clonotype was counted at least ten times. The chain links TRBV7-6 to TRBJ1-6; 7 bases align to TRBD1. The ends lost 5 bases at V and 13 bases at J; junction bases unmatched: 2. The CDR3 has 11 residues. Looked up from germline, CDR1 is SGHVS and CDR2 is FNYEAQ. The CDR3 region has the DNA TGTGCCAGCAGCCAGGGGGGGCCCCTCCACTTT. Its translation: CASSQGGPLHF.

The chain combines TRBV6-6 with TRBJ2-3, with D possibly matching TRBD2 (7 bases). The CDR3 is 16 amino acids. The V gene's germline CDR1 is MNHNY and CDR2 SVGAGI (reference sequence). V was shortened by 5 bases and J by 5 bases, with 20 bases between the two germline ends. The CDR3 region has the DNA TGTGCCAGCAGTAATCGGGGGGCCAGTAATGTAGATACGCAGTATTTT. It translates to CASSNRGASNVDTQYF.

This clonotype occurred many times. The chain recombines TRBV4-2 with TRBJ1-6, with D possibly being TRBD1 (5 bases). Deletions cut 0 bases from V and 0 bases from J, with 12 bases between. This CDR3 comprises 18 residues. Per germline, CDR1 LGHNA and CDR2 YNFKEQ. The CDR3 bases are TGTGCCAGCAGCCAAGACCCGGGACTCAGCTCCTATAATTCACCCCTCCACTTT. Translating gives CASSQDPGLSSYNSPLHF.

This clonotype was recorded once. V and J are TRBV6-5 and TRBJ1-5; TRBD1 matches 7 bases. Germline V gene data show CDR1 as MNHEY and CDR2 as SVGAGI. The CDR3 contains 14 residues. V shed 6 bases and J 7 bases; nucleotides not matched to a gene: 9. The CDR3 sequence is CASSSTGNEQPQHF. The CDR3 coding sequence is TGTGCCAGCAGCTCGACAGGGAACGAACAGCCCCAGCATTTT.

The chain links TRBV19 to TRBJ1-1; the D is unclear. The CDR3 is made up of 15 amino acids. Germline CDR1 LNHDA, CDR2 SQIVND (reference sequence). V was cut by 7 bases and J by 2 bases, with 17 bases left in between. CDR3 nucleotide sequence: TGTGCCAGTACCGTAGGTGGAAGCCTAAACACTGAAGCTTTCTTT. It specifies CASTVGGSLNTEAFF.

In its sample, this clonotype was seen many times. The chain couples TRBV4-1 to TRBJ2-1; D may correspond to TRBD1 or TRBD2 (5 bases each). The germline V and J ends were trimmed by 1 base and 9 bases, with 19 bases remaining between them. Germline lookup yields CDR1 MGHRA and CDR2 YSYEKL. The CDR3 has 16 amino acids. The DNA for the CDR3 is TGCGCCAGCAGCCAAGGTAGGGCAGGGAGTGTAGTTGAGCAGTTCTTC. Translation gives CASSQGRAGSVVEQFF.

This clonotype has more than one count but fewer than ten. The rearrangement links TRBV6-5 to TRBJ2-1; 9 positions agree with TRBD1. This CDR3 comprises 16 residues. Trimming at V came to 6 bases and at J to 3 bases, leaving 9 bases not matched to a gene. Germline V gives CDR1 MNHEY, CDR2 SVGAGI. DNA for the CDR3: TGTGCCAGCAGCTCTAGGGGACAGGGTATCTACAATGAGCAGTTCTTC. Protein: CASSSRGQGIYNEQFF.

This clonotype was recorded at least ten times. V and J are TRBV7-2 and TRBJ1-3, with D perhaps TRBD1 (6 bases). The CDR3 length is 17 residues. Germline loops: CDR1 SGHTA, CDR2 FQGNSA. Trimming pared 4 bases from V and 4 bases from J, leaving 20 bases between. The CDR3 nucleotides are TGTGCCAGCAGCTCCCACCCGGCAGGGGAAGCAGGAAACACCATATATTTT. It yields the protein CASSSHPAGEAGNTIYF.

This clonotype was found a few times. V and J are TRBV11-2 and TRBJ1-2; D is ambiguous. V was trimmed by 4 bases and J by 7 bases, leaving 16 bases between them. Per the germline V gene, CDR1 is SGHAT and CDR2 is FQNNGV. CDR3 length equals 14 residues. The CDR3 coding sequence is TGTGCCAGCAGCTCGTCAGACGGAGTGGGTGGCTACACCTTC. This translates into CASSSSDGVGGYTF. Drawing the rest from reference TRBV11-2 and TRBJ1-2, the complete variable domain is EAGVAQSPRYKIIEKRQSVAFWCNPISGHATLYWYQQILGQGPKLLIQFQNNGVVDDSQLPKDRFSAERLKGVDSTLKIQPAKLEDSAVYLCASSSSDGVGGYTFGSGTRLTVV.

This clonotype has a handful of counts. Its ends do not fully match the called genes, so a read error is possible. The rearrangement joins TRBV7-7 to TRBJ2-3, with D perhaps TRBD2 (5 bases). The germline V gene has CDR1 SSHAT and CDR2 FNYEAQ (reference sequence). The CDR3 contains 13 residues. The CDR3 reads CASSLTEEDTQYF. The CDR3 coding sequence is TGTGCTAGCAGCTTAACGGAGGAAGATACGCAGTATTTT. The complete variable domain, with remaining parts taken from reference TRBV7-7 and TRBJ2-3, reads GAGVSQSPRYKVTKRGQDVTLRCDPISSHATLYWYQQALGQGPEFLTYFNYEAQPDKSGLPSDRFSAERPEGSISTLTIQRTEQRDSAMYRCASSLTEEDTQYFGPGTRLTVL.

The rearrangement links TRBV7-9 to TRBJ2-2; D might be TRBD1 or TRBD2, each matching 5 bases. The CDR3 spans 17 residues. In germline, CDR1 is SEHNR, CDR2 FQNEAQ (reference sequence). The V and J ends lost 4 bases and 6 bases respectively, with 21 bases between them. The CDR3 nucleotides are TGTGCCAGCAGCTACGCTCGGGACGCCTCATTGGCCGGGGAGCTGTTTTTT. Translating it yields CASSYARDASLAGELFF.

There are a few counts of this clonotype. The chain combines TRBV6-5 with TRBJ1-3, with unresolved D. V was shortened by 8 bases and J by 1 base, with 15 bases between the two germline ends. Germline CDR1 and CDR2: MNHEY and SVGAGI. The CDR3 contains 15 residues. The CDR3 nucleotides are TGTGCCAGCGGGCCGTCTTCACATTCTGGAAACACCATATATTTT. It specifies CASGPSSHSGNTIYF.

This clonotype appeared a few times. V usage is TRBV12-3 or TRBV12-4 and J usage is TRBJ2-2; TRBD2 is a possible D gene (5 bases). Trimming removed 6 bases at V and 2 bases at J, with 16 bases between. The length of the CDR3 is 16 residues. The chain's CDR3 is CASSPSTGTNTGELFF. CDR3 in DNA: TGTGCCAGCAGCCCGTCAACGGGAACCAACACCGGGGAGCTGTTTTTT.